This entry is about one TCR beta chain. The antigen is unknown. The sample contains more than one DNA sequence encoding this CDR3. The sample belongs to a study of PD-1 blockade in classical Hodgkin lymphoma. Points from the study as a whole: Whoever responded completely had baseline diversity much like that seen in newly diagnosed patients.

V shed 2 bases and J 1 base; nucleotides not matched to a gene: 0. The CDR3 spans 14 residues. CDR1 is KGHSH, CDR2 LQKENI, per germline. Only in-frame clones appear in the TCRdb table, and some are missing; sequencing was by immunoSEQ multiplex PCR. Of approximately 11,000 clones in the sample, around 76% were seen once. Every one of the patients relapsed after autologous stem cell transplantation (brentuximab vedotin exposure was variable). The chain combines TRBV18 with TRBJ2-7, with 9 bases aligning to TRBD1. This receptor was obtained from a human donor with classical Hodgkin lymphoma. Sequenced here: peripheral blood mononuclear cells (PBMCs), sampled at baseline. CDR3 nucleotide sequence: TGTGCCAGCTCACCAGGGACAGGGTCCTACGAGCAGTACTTC. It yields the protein CASSPGTGSYEQYF. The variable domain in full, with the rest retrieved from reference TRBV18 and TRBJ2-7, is NAGVMQNPRHLVRRRGQEARLRCSPMKGHSHVYWYRQLPEEGLKFMVYLQKENIIDESGMPKERFSAEFPKEGPSILRIQQVVRGDSAAYFCASSPGTGSYEQYFGPGTRLTVT.